The 25 T cell receptor beta chains below all came from one sample that was sequenced in a study of monozygotic twins with inflammatory bowel disease. TCRdb reanalyzed the 5' RACE reads and collapses them to one entry per CDR3 protein, without DNA. The sample has roughly 100,000 distinct CDR3 sequences. Specimen: blood. These receptor sequences come from a human donor with ulcerative colitis or Crohn's disease, or a healthy co-twin of an affected twin (not recorded which).

J is TRBJ2-1 and V is TRBV6-2 or TRBV6-3; checking the TCRdb D call of TRBD2 is not possible without DNA. This CDR3 spans 14 amino acids. CDR1 is MNHEY and CDR2 is SVGEGT in the germline V gene. The CDR3 loop is CASSYSRLIHEQFF.

The chain joins TRBV7-9 to TRBJ2-5; with no DNA, the TCRdb D assignment of TRBD1 cannot be verified. CDR3 size: 14 residues. Per germline, CDR1 SEHNR and CDR2 FQNEAQ (reference sequence). The CDR3 sequence is CASREQGAAKTQYF.

The chain employs TRBV5-5 and TRBJ2-7; as DNA is missing, the TRBD1 call by TCRdb cannot be tested. The CDR3 has 17 residues. CDR1 is SGHKS, CDR2 YYEKEE, per germline (reference sequence). The CDR3 sequence is CASSLIGGAGSPNEQYF.

The chain carries TRBV18 and TRBJ2-7; the TCRdb D gene call, TRBD1, has no DNA to confirm it. Germline loops: CDR1 KGHSH, CDR2 LQKENI. The length of the CDR3 is 17 residues. The CDR3 reads CASSPLQASVNDYEQYF.

The V call is TRBV19, the J call TRBJ2-3; TCRdb calls TRBD2, which cannot be checked without DNA. CDR1 is LNHDA, CDR2 SQIVND, per germline (reference sequence). CDR3 length: 18 residues. CDR3 sequence: CASSIGLAGGPSTDTQYF.

The chain uses TRBV2 and TRBJ2-7; TCRdb's D call of TRBD2 is untestable without DNA. Germline CDR1 and CDR2: SNHLY and FYNNEI. The CDR3 contains 16 residues. CDR3 loop: CASTGGPMGVVDEQYF.

The V gene is TRBV5-4, the J gene TRBJ1-2. In germline, CDR1 is SGHNT, CDR2 YYREEE (reference sequence). The CDR3 totals 15 residues. The CDR3 loop reads CASSFFSGRSHGYTF.

This chain connects TRBV11-2 to TRBJ2-2; the D gene TCRdb calls, TRBD2, cannot be checked with no DNA. CDR3 length: 14 amino acids. The germline V gene has CDR1 SGHAT and CDR2 FQNNGV. CDR3 sequence reads: CASSLIVGAGELFF.

The chain has TRBV12-3 or TRBV12-4 and TRBJ2-2. The CDR3 runs 11 residues. CDR3 loop: CASGNTGELFF.

The V gene is TRBV6-6, the J gene TRBJ1-2. The germline CDR1 and CDR2 sequences are MNHNY and SVGAGI (reference sequence). The CDR3 is 14 amino acids. The CDR3 is CASSSVPTNYGYTF.

The rearrangement links TRBV28 to TRBJ2-2. The CDR3 totals 13 residues. The germline CDR1 and CDR2 sequences are MDHEN and SYDVKM. This CDR3 is CASSPRSTGELFF.

This chain uses TRBV20-1 with TRBJ2-3. CDR1 and CDR2 (germline): DFQATT, SNEGSKA (reference sequence). The CDR3 consists of 13 residues. The CDR3 loop reads CSARLGSTDTQYF.

The genes are TRBV5-1 and TRBJ2-2; TCRdb selects TRBD2, and the lack of DNA leaves this call unchecked. This CDR3 region has 14 residues. Germline assignment: CDR1 SGHRS and CDR2 YFSETQ. The CDR3 loop reads CASSFLRDGGELFF.

The chain couples TRBV11-2 to TRBJ2-1; TCRdb designates TRBD1, a call that cannot be tested without DNA. CDR1 and CDR2 (germline): SGHAT, FQNNGV. The CDR3 is 14 residues long. CDR3 amino acids: CASSLDPGYNEQFF.

The genes are TRBV5-1 and TRBJ2-2; TCRdb selects TRBD1, and the lack of DNA leaves this call unchecked. CDR3 length: 15 residues. The germline CDR1 and CDR2 sequences are SGHRS and YFSETQ. CDR3 sequence: CASSLGTVRSGELFF.

The chain carries TRBV7-2 and TRBJ2-7; TCRdb calls TRBD1, which cannot be checked without DNA. The germline CDR1 and CDR2 sequences are SGHTA and FQGNSA. The CDR3 has 12 residues. The CDR3 here is CASSQDWDEQYF.

The rearrangement joins TRBV27 to TRBJ2-7; as DNA is missing, the TRBD1 call by TCRdb cannot be tested. The CDR3 extends over 13 amino acids. CDR1 MNHEY and CDR2 SMNVEV come from the germline V gene (reference sequence). CDR3 region: CASSPPGRLKQYF.

The gene calls are TRBV12-3 or TRBV12-4 and TRBJ1-5; the D call from TCRdb, TRBD1, cannot be confirmed without DNA. The CDR3 is 14 residues long. CDR3 loop: CASTDPGGLQPQHF.

The chain recombines TRBV3-1 with TRBJ2-7; TCRdb returns TRBD1, unconfirmable since there is no DNA. The CDR3 has 15 amino acids. Germline V gene data show CDR1 as LGHDT and CDR2 as YNNKEL (reference sequence). The chain's CDR3 is CASSFRTGTTHEQYF.

The chain couples TRBV6-1 to TRBJ2-7; TCRdb calls TRBD1, which cannot be checked without DNA. Germline V gene data show CDR1 as MNHNS and CDR2 as SASEGT. This CDR3 is 16 amino acids long. This CDR3 is CASRDPGQGARNEQYF.

The V and J genes are TRBV11-2 and TRBJ1-1. CDR1 SGHAT and CDR2 FQNNGV come from the germline V gene. The CDR3 has 14 amino acids. CDR3 in amino acids: CASSLVVANTEAFF.

The rearrangement joins TRBV7-8 to TRBJ1-1; TCRdb's assignment of TRBD1 cannot be checked, as there is no DNA. There are 14 residues in the CDR3. The germline gives CDR1 SGHVS, CDR2 FQNEAQ. The CDR3 sequence is CASSLGSGSTEAFF.

The chain has TRBV15 and TRBJ1-6; there is no DNA to check the TCRdb D call of TRBD1. Germline assignment: CDR1 LNHNV and CDR2 YYDKDF (reference sequence). There are 17 residues in the CDR3. CDR3 in amino acids: CATSGEIGTGDNSPLHF. The entire variable domain, with the rest obtained from reference TRBV15 and TRBJ1-6, is as follows: DAMVIQNPRYQVTQFGKPVTLSCSQTLNHNVMYWYQQKSSQAPKLLFHYYDKDFNNEADTPDNFQSRRPNTSFCFLDIRSPGLGDTAMYLCATSGEIGTGDNSPLHFGNGTRLTVT.

This chain uses TRBV28 with TRBJ2-5; TCRdb returns TRBD1, unconfirmable since there is no DNA. Germline loops: CDR1 MDHEN, CDR2 SYDVKM. The CDR3 loop spans 14 amino acids. CDR3 amino acids: CASSLLDRGETQYF.

The V gene is TRBV5-1, the J gene TRBJ1-2. CDR3 length: 14 amino acids. Germline CDR1 is SGHRS and CDR2 is YFSETQ. CDR3 loop: CASSFQREFYGYTF.